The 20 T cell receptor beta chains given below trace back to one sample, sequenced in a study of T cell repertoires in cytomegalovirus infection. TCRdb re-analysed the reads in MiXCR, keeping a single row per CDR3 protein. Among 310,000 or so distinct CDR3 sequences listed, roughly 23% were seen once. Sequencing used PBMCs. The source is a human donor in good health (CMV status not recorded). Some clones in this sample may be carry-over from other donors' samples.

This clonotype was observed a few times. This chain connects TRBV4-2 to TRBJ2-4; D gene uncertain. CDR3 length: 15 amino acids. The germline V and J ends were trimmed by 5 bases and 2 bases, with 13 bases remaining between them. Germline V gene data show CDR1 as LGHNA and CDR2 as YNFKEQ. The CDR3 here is CASSAKDGSKNIQYF. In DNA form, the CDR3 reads TGTGCCAGCAGCGCAAAGGACGGATCCAAAAACATTCAGTACTTC.

The DNA for the CDR3 is TGCGCCAGCAGCCCCCCGAGGGCCTTGGACGAGCAGTACTTC. Encoded protein: CASSPPRALDEQYF. V gene TRBV5-1 combines with J gene TRBJ2-7; D may be TRBD2 (5 bases). Germline CDR1 is SGHRS and CDR2 is YFSETQ. V was shortened by 4 bases and J by 5 bases, with 16 bases between the two germline ends. The CDR3 is 14 amino acids.

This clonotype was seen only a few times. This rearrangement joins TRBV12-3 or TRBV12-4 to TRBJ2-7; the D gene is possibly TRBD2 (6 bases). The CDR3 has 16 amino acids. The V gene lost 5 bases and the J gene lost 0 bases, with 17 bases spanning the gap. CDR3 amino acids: CASSPGGGGASYEQYF. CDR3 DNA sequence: TGTGCCAGCAGTCCCGGAGGTGGCGGGGCCTCCTACGAGCAGTACTTC.

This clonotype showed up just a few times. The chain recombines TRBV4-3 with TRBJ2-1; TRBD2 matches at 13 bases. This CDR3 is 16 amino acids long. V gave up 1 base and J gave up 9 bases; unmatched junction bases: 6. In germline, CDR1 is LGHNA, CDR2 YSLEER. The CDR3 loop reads CASSQVVGLAGVEQFF. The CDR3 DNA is TGCGCCAGCAGCCAAGTAGTCGGACTAGCGGGAGTTGAGCAGTTCTTC.

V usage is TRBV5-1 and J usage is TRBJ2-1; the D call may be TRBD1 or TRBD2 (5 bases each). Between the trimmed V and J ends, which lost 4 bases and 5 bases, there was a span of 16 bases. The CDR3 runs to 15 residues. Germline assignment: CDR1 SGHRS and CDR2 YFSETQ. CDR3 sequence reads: CASSQNRDADNEQFF. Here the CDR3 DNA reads TGCGCCAGCAGCCAGAACCGGGACGCCGACAATGAGCAGTTCTTC.

CDR3 protein: CASSPGRGREQYF. The CDR3 bases are TGTGCCAGCAGCCCCGGTCGGGGGCGCGAGCAGTACTTC. The J gene is TRBJ2-7, the V gene TRBV7-2, with D perhaps given as TRBD1 or TRBD2 (6 bases each). The germline V gene encodes CDR1 SGHTA and CDR2 FQGNSA. This CDR3 spans 13 amino acids. V shed 5 bases and J shed 6 bases, with 14 bases lying between them.

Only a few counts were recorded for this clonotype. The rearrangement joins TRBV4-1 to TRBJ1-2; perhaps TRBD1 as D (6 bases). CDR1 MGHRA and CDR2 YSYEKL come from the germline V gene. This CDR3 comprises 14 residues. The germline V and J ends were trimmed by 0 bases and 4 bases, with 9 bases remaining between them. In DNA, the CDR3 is TGCGCCAGCAGCCAAGAACGACAGGCCTATGGCTACACCTTC. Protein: CASSQERQAYGYTF.

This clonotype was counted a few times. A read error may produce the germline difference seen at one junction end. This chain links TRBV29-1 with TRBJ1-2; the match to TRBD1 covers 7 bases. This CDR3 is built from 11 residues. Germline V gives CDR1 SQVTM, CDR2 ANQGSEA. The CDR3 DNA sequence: TGCAGCCTTGACAGGGACTATGGCTACACCTTC. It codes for CSLDRDYGYTF.

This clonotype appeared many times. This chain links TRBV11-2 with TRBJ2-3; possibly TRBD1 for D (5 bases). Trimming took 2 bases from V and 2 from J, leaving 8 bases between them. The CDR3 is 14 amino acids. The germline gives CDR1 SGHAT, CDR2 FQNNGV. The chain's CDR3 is CASSLFRATDTQYF. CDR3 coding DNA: TGTGCCAGCAGCTTATTCAGGGCCACAGATACGCAGTATTTT.

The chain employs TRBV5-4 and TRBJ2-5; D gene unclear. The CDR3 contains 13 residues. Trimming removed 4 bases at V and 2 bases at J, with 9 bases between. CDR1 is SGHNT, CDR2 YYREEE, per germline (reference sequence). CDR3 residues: CASSRTLQETQYF. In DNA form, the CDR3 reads TGTGCCAGCAGCAGGACCCTACAAGAGACCCAGTACTTC.

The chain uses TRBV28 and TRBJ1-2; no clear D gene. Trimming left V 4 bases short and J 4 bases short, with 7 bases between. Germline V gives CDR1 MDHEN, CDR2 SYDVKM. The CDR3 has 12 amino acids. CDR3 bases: TGTGCCAGCAGTTCCCGGGCCTATGGCTACACCTTC. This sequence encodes CASSSRAYGYTF.

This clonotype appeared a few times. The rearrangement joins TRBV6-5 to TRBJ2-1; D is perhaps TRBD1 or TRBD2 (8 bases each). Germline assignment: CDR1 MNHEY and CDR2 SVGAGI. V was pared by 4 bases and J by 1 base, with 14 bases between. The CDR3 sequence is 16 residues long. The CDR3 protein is CASSSGGDRSYNEQFF. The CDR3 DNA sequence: TGTGCCAGCAGTTCGGGGGGGGACAGGTCCTACAATGAGCAGTTCTTC.

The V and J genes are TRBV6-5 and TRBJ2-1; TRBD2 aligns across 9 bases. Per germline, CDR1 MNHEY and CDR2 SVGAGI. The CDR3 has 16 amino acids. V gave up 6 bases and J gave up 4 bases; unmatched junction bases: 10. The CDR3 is CASSRGAGGQYNEQFF. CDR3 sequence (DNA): TGTGCCAGCAGCCGTGGGGCGGGGGGGCAATACAATGAGCAGTTCTTC.

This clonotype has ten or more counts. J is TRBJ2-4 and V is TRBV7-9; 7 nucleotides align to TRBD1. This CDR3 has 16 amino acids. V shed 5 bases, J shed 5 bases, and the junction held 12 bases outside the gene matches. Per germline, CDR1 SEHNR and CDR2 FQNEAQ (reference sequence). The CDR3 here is CASSPVQGLIQNIQYF. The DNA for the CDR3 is TGTGCCAGCAGCCCCGTACAGGGGTTGATACAAAACATTCAGTACTTC.

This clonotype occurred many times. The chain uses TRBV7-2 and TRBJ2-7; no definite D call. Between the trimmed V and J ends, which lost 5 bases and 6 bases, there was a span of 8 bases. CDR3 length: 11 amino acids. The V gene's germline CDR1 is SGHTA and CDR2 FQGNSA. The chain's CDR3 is CASSAAVEQYF. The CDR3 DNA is TGTGCCAGCAGCGCCGCGGTCGAGCAGTACTTC.

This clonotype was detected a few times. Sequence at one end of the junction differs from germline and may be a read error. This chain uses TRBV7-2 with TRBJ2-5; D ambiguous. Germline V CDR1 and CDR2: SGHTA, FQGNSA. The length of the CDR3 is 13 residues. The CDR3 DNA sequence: TGTGCCAGCAGCTTAGTTAGTCAAGGGACCCAGTACTTC. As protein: CASSLVSQGTQYF.

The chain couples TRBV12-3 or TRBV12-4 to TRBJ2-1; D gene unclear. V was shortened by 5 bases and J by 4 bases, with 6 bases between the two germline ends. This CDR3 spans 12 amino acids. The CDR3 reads CASSGRYNEQFF. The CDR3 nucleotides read TGTGCCAGCAGTGGACGATACAATGAGCAGTTCTTC.

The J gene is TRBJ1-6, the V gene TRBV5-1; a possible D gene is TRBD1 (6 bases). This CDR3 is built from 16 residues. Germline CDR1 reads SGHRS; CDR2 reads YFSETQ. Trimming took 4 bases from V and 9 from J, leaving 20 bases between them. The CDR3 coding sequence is TGCGCCAGCAGCCTGGAGGGTGCAGGGGTCCGTTCACCCCTCCACTTT. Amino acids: CASSLEGAGVRSPLHF.

The CDR3 nucleotides are TGCGCCAGCAGCCATAGCAGGGATGAAAACATTCAGTACTTC. Protein product: CASSHSRDENIQYF. The chain recombines TRBV4-1 with TRBJ2-4; maybe TRBD1 (5 bases). The germline V gene encodes CDR1 MGHRA and CDR2 YSYEKL. Trimming took 3 bases from V and 5 from J, leaving 11 bases between them. The CDR3 has 14 residues.

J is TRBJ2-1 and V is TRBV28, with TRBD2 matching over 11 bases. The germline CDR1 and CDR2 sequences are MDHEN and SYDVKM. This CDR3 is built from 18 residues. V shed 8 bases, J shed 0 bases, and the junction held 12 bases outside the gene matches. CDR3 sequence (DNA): TGTGCCAGCTGGCTAGCGGGAGGTTTGCCCAGCTCCTACAATGAGCAGTTCTTC. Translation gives CASWLAGGLPSSYNEQFF. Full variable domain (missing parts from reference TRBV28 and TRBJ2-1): DVKVTQSSRYLVKRTGEKVFLECVQDMDHENMFWYRQDPGLGLRLIYFSYDVKMKEKGDIPEGYSVSREKKERFSLILESASTNQTSMYLCASWLAGGLPSSYNEQFFGPGTRLTVL.